Following are 23 T cell receptor beta chains from one sample sequenced in a study of vaccination and CD4 T cells after COVID-19. Sequence data for DNA of cultured CD4+ T cells were generated by the Oncomine TCR Beta short-read assay. From the PCR reads, TCRdb called clonotypes with MiXCR, one entry per CDR3 protein. The sample consists of over 6,000 distinct CDR3 sequences, 77% of them appearing once. Treatment denoted: roughly 10-day PBMC culture with coronavirus spike peptide pools or control peptides (ViraFEST assay). What these receptors recognize is not known. Material: CD4+ T cells from blood, cultured in vitro. These TCRs come from a human donor who had recovered from COVID-19.

The CDR3 coding sequence is TGCAGTGCAAGGGGACAGGGACTGTACTATAATTACGAGCAGTACTTC. Protein product: CSARGQGLYYNYEQYF. This rearrangement joins TRBV20-1 to TRBJ2-7; TRBD1 matches 9 bases. The CDR3 extends over 16 amino acids. CDR1 and CDR2 from the germline V gene are DFQATT and SNEGSKA (reference sequence). Trimming at V came to 6 bases and at J to 4 bases, leaving 16 bases not matched to a gene.

The chain couples TRBV6-4 to TRBJ1-1; D perhaps matches TRBD1 (6 bases). The length of the CDR3 is 14 residues. The germline gives CDR1 MRHNA, CDR2 SNTAGT. Trimming took 3 bases from V and 8 from J, leaving 16 bases between them. The CDR3: CASSETPGTTEAFF. The DNA for the CDR3 is TGTGCCAGCAGTGAAACCCCCGGGACAACCGAAGCTTTCTTT.

This chain connects TRBV7-2 to TRBJ1-5; D is undetermined. There are 14 residues in the CDR3. V was clipped by 5 bases and J by 4 bases, with 12 bases between them. From germline, CDR1 is SGHTA and CDR2 FQGNSA. This CDR3 is CASSGRGANQPQHF. CDR3 sequence (DNA): TGTGCCAGCAGCGGCCGGGGAGCAAATCAGCCCCAGCATTTT.

The rearrangement joins TRBV18 to TRBJ2-3, with D possibly being TRBD2 (5 bases). The germline V and J ends were trimmed by 2 bases and 2 bases, with 20 bases remaining between them. Germline values: CDR1 KGHSH, CDR2 LQKENI. The CDR3 length is 18 residues. The CDR3 here is CASSPSLALGGLTDTQYF. For the CDR3, the DNA is TGTGCCAGCTCACCATCTTTGGCTCTCGGCGGGCTCACAGATACGCAGTATTTT. Full variable domain (rest looked up from reference TRBV18 and TRBJ2-3): NAGVMQNPRHLVRRRGQEARLRCSPMKGHSHVYWYRQLPEEGLKFMVYLQKENIIDESGMPKERFSAEFPKEGPSILRIQQVVRGDSAAYFCASSPSLALGGLTDTQYFGPGTRLTVL.

The V gene is TRBV11-2, the J gene TRBJ1-2; perhaps TRBD1 as D (5 bases). The germline gives CDR1 SGHAT, CDR2 FQNNGV. Trimming left V 0 bases short and J 4 bases short, with 15 bases between. The CDR3 runs to 16 residues. CDR3 sequence: CASSLDLLGRGYGYTF. The CDR3 nucleotides read TGTGCCAGCAGCTTAGATCTCTTGGGACGCGGCTATGGCTACACCTTC.

The chain carries TRBV11-3 and TRBJ1-2, with 7 bases identical to TRBD1. Germline-derived CDR1 and CDR2 are SGHNT and YENEEA. The CDR3 contains 14 residues. J lost 7 bases, V lost 1 base, and 6 bases had no gene match. For the CDR3, the DNA is TGTGCCAGCAGCTTAGGGGCTACAGGGGTTGGCTACACCTTC. This translates into CASSLGATGVGYTF.

The rearrangement uses TRBV6-2 or TRBV6-3 and TRBJ2-5, with a weak D call TRBD2 (5 bases). The CDR3 runs to 14 residues. Germline CDR1 and CDR2: MNHEY and SVGEGT. The V end was cut by 7 bases, the J end by 3 bases, with 15 bases between. The CDR3: CASKTMAAEETQYF. DNA for the CDR3: TGTGCCAGCAAAACGATGGCAGCGGAAGAGACCCAGTACTTC.

The rearrangement uses TRBV20-1 and TRBJ2-3, with D perhaps matching TRBD1 (6 bases). The CDR3 has 15 amino acids. Germline-derived CDR1 and CDR2 are DFQATT and SNEGSKA (reference sequence). V lost 5 bases and J 0 bases, leaving 15 bases between the germline ends. The CDR3 DNA reads TGCAGTGCTCCGCGTTTGGGGACAAGCACAGATACGCAGTATTTT. Its protein product is CSAPRLGTSTDTQYF.

This chain connects TRBV6-1 to TRBJ1-3; 8 bases match TRBD1. V lost 7 bases to trimming and J lost 2 bases; unmatched junction nucleotides: 4. Germline assignment: CDR1 MNHNS and CDR2 SASEGT. The CDR3 sequence is 14 residues long. The CDR3 spells CASNQGAPGNTIYF. The CDR3 bases are TGTGCCAGCAACCAGGGGGCGCCTGGAAACACCATATATTTT.

J is TRBJ2-5 and V is TRBV20-1; TRBD1 matches at 7 bases. V trimming: 7 bases; J trimming: 4 bases; junction bases outside the gene matches: 6. From germline, CDR1 is DFQATT and CDR2 SNEGSKA (reference sequence). There are 12 residues in the CDR3. As DNA, the CDR3 is TGCAGTGTGACAGGGCGCGTAGAGACCCAGTACTTC. This codes for CSVTGRVETQYF.

This chain links TRBV20-1 with TRBJ1-1; no reliable D call. The V gene's germline CDR1 is DFQATT and CDR2 SNEGSKA (reference sequence). This CDR3 region has 11 residues. V shed 7 bases and J shed 1 base, with 7 bases lying between them. Here the CDR3 reads CSVAGNTEAFF. The CDR3 DNA follows: TGCAGTGTAGCAGGGAACACTGAAGCTTTCTTT.

This clonotype occurred once. V usage is TRBV20-1 and J usage is TRBJ1-1; D ambiguous. Per the germline V gene, CDR1 is DFQATT and CDR2 is SNEGSKA (reference sequence). The CDR3 length is 11 residues. Between the trimmed V and J ends, which lost 4 bases and 5 bases, there was a span of 8 bases. The CDR3 reads CSATEYTEAFF. CDR3 nucleotides: TGCAGTGCTACGGAGTATACTGAAGCTTTCTTT.

The chain has TRBV15 and TRBJ2-6, with a possible D match to TRBD2 (6 bases). This CDR3 contains 18 residues. V gave up 1 base and J gave up 0 bases, with 13 bases separating them. Germline V gene sequence: CDR1 LNHNV, CDR2 YYDKDF (reference sequence). The CDR3 nucleotides are TGTGCCACCAGCAGAGCGGGGGATCCTTTCTCTGGGGCCAACGTCCTGACTTTC. This gives the protein CATSRAGDPFSGANVLTF. The whole variable domain, filled in from reference TRBV15 and TRBJ2-6, reads DAMVIQNPRYQVTQFGKPVTLSCSQTLNHNVMYWYQQKSSQAPKLLFHYYDKDFNNEADTPDNFQSRRPNTSFCFLDIRSPGLGDTAMYLCATSRAGDPFSGANVLTFGAGSRLTVL.

The gene calls are TRBV12-3 or TRBV12-4 and TRBJ1-2; no clear D gene. The CDR3 extends over 12 amino acids. The V end lost 5 bases, the J end lost 7 bases, and 11 bases lay between the germline ends. In nucleotides, the CDR3 is TGTGCCAGCAGTCCGAGGGAGGCTGGCTACACCTTC. Translated: CASSPREAGYTF.

This chain links TRBV7-2 with TRBJ1-2; D is possibly TRBD1 (6 bases). The CDR3 is 15 amino acids. V lost 5 bases to trimming and J lost 5 bases, with 18 bases between them. Per germline, CDR1 SGHTA and CDR2 FQGNSA. The CDR3 here is CASSPFQGFPYGYTF. CDR3 coding DNA: TGTGCCAGCAGCCCATTCCAGGGGTTTCCGTATGGCTACACCTTC.

This sequence joins TRBV6-5 and TRBJ1-2, with unresolved D. Germline-derived CDR1 and CDR2 are MNHEY and SVGAGI. The CDR3 totals 13 residues. V was clipped by 8 bases and J by 4 bases, with 14 bases between them. The CDR3 nucleotides read TGTGCCAGCCGATACTCTTCGAGCTATGGCTACACCTTC. Its translation is CASRYSSSYGYTF.

The chain has TRBV28 and TRBJ1-2; D is undetermined. CDR3 length: 14 amino acids. Trimming pared 5 bases from V and 6 bases from J, leaving 16 bases between. Germline V lookup: CDR1 MDHEN, CDR2 SYDVKM. CDR3 sequence reads: CASSRTQRADGYTF. The DNA of the CDR3 is TGTGCCAGCAGTCGTACACAGCGAGCCGATGGCTACACCTTC.

This clonotype was observed once. The chain uses TRBV7-2 and TRBJ1-1; 9 bases agree with TRBD1. Trimming removed 3 bases from V and 0 bases from J; junction bases left unmatched: 20. The CDR3 runs to 21 residues. Germline V CDR1 and CDR2: SGHTA, FQGNSA. As DNA, the CDR3 is TGTGCCAGCAGCTTTTCATCGAGGACAGGGGTATGGAGGGGTTTGAACACTGAAGCTTTCTTT. It translates to CASSFSSRTGVWRGLNTEAFF.

The chain carries TRBV20-1 and TRBJ2-7; D is unresolved. Germline V CDR1 and CDR2: DFQATT, SNEGSKA (reference sequence). The CDR3 totals 14 residues. V gave up 0 bases and J gave up 5 bases, with 14 bases separating them. The CDR3 is CSARDPLLDDEQYF. The DNA of the CDR3 is TGCAGTGCTAGAGATCCCCTGCTTGACGACGAGCAGTACTTC.

This clonotype was found once. The chain recombines TRBV28 with TRBJ1-1; 7 bases fit TRBD1. The CDR3 is 14 residues long. With V trimmed by 5 bases and J by 4 bases, 7 bases remained unmatched. In germline, CDR1 is MDHEN, CDR2 SYDVKM. CDR3 DNA sequence: TGTGCCAGCAGTCCGCTGGGACAGTCCACTGAAGCTTTCTTT. Its protein is CASSPLGQSTEAFF.

In its sample, this clonotype was seen a few times. The V and J genes are TRBV20-1 and TRBJ2-7; 8 bases fit TRBD1. V shed 2 bases and J 3 bases; nucleotides not matched to a gene: 6. Germline V gene data show CDR1 as DFQATT and CDR2 as SNEGSKA (reference sequence). The CDR3 loop spans 14 amino acids. As DNA, the CDR3 is TGCAGTGCTAGATTAACAGGGGGAGGCTACGAGCAGTACTTC. It yields the protein CSARLTGGGYEQYF.

Relative to its sample, this clonotype is medium-sized. This chain uses TRBV6-5 with TRBJ1-2; D is perhaps TRBD1 (5 bases). Between the trimmed V and J ends, which lost 2 bases and 7 bases, there was a span of 14 bases. Looked up from germline, CDR1 is MNHEY and CDR2 is SVGAGI. This CDR3 is 14 amino acids long. As DNA, the CDR3 is TGTGCCAGCAGTTACCCCTCAGGGACCGGTGGCTACACCTTC. Translated, it gives CASSYPSGTGGYTF.

This clonotype was detected only a few times. The V gene is TRBV21-1, the J gene TRBJ1-6. TRBV21-1 is assigned pseudogene status. CDR3 size: 16 residues. The CDR3 region is CASKTTGRVDNSPLHF. The CDR3 DNA follows: TGTGCCAGCAAGACAACCGGTAGAGTGGATAATTCACCCCTCCACTTT.